Shown below are 12 T cell receptor beta chains from a single sample sequenced in a study of blood T cell repertoires in COVID-19. Assay: immunoSEQ multiplex PCR; the TCRdb copy retains only in-frame clones and omits some. The sample lists 70,000 to 75,000 clones, about four fifths occurring once. Sequenced: peripheral blood. These receptors came from an elderly woman with active or convalescent COVID-19.

The chain has TRBV2 and TRBJ2-7, with a tentative D call TRBD2 (6 bases). This CDR3 spans 13 amino acids. V was shortened by 7 bases and J by 4 bases, with 14 bases between the two germline ends. CDR1 and CDR2 from the germline V gene are SNHLY and FYNNEI. This CDR3 reads CASTLTSPYEQYF. The CDR3, as DNA: TGTGCCAGCACTCTGACTAGTCCGTACGAGCAGTACTTC.

The chain has TRBV7-8 and TRBJ1-3; no clear D. Between the trimmed V and J ends, which lost 5 bases and 6 bases, there was a span of 14 bases. This CDR3 contains 14 residues. Per the germline V gene, CDR1 is SGHVS and CDR2 is FQNEAQ. The CDR3, as DNA: TGTGCCAGCAGCCCCCGGGAGAGTTTAAACACCATATATTTT. This encodes CASSPRESLNTIYF.

The J gene is TRBJ2-7, the V gene TRBV2; 9 bases match TRBD2. V trimming: 11 bases; J trimming: 0 bases; junction bases outside the gene matches: 14. Germline-derived CDR1 and CDR2 are SNHLY and FYNNEI. CDR3 length: 16 amino acids. The DNA of the CDR3 is TGTGCCGCCACGCGGGGGGGTAGCGGAGCCTCCTACGAGCAGTACTTC. It is translated as CAATRGGSGASYEQYF.

This sequence joins TRBV5-6 and TRBJ1-2; the match to TRBD1 covers 11 bases. The germline gives CDR1 SGHDT, CDR2 YYEEEE. Trimming cost V 4 bases and J 4 bases; bases outside gene matches: 3. The CDR3 runs 14 residues. Here the CDR3 DNA reads TGTGCCAGCAGCCGGGACAGGGGGGCCTATGGCTACACCTTC. This encodes CASSRDRGAYGYTF.

This rearrangement joins TRBV18 to TRBJ2-5; perhaps TRBD1 as D (5 bases). V was clipped by 2 bases and J by 1 base, with 11 bases between them. Germline V gives CDR1 KGHSH, CDR2 LQKENI. The CDR3 runs 15 residues. CDR3 coding DNA: TGTGCCAGCTCACCAGGAGCAACAGGCCAAGAGACCCAGTACTTC. Translated: CASSPGATGQETQYF.

The J gene is TRBJ2-1, the V gene TRBV29-1; the D gene is possibly TRBD1 (5 bases). The V end was cut by 5 bases, the J end by 9 bases, with 14 bases between. Germline CDR1 is SQVTM and CDR2 is ANQGSEA. The CDR3 runs to 12 residues. This CDR3 is CSVIGRVGEQFF. The CDR3 DNA reads as TGCAGCGTTATAGGCAGGGTCGGTGAGCAGTTCTTC.

The genes are TRBV11-2 and TRBJ1-1; 9 bases are a match to TRBD1. V gave up 1 base and J gave up 5 bases; unmatched junction bases: 17. Germline CDR1 reads SGHAT; CDR2 reads FQNNGV. The CDR3 has 19 amino acids. CDR3 in DNA: TGTGCCAGCAGCTTAGCCCCCATTAGTTCCCGGGACAGGGCTACTGAAGCTTTCTTT. Protein sequence: CASSLAPISSRDRATEAFF.

The chain uses TRBV19 and TRBJ2-3, with 7 nucleotides matching TRBD1. V lost 6 bases and J lost 0; bases outside the gene matches: 12. The germline V gene encodes CDR1 LNHDA and CDR2 SQIVND (reference sequence). The CDR3 is made up of 17 amino acids. The CDR3 DNA reads TGTGCCAGTAGCCCGGGACAGTTAAAAACTAGCACAGATACGCAGTATTTT. Protein sequence: CASSPGQLKTSTDTQYF.

The V and J genes are TRBV7-6 and TRBJ2-7; 14 nucleotides line up with TRBD2. After removal of 4 bases from V and 6 bases from J, the junction contained 8 bases not matched to a gene. The CDR3 is 16 amino acids. Germline loops: CDR1 SGHVS, CDR2 FNYEAQ. The CDR3 bases are TGTGCCAGCAGCTCCCCCAGACTAGCGGGAGGGCTCGAGCAGTACTTC. It is translated as CASSSPRLAGGLEQYF.

The genes are TRBV5-4 and TRBJ2-3; TRBD1 agrees at 9 bases. The V gene's germline CDR1 is SGHNT and CDR2 YYREEE (reference sequence). V shed 4 bases, J shed 3 bases, and the junction held 6 bases outside the gene matches. This CDR3 has 15 amino acids. The CDR3 here is CASSPTGGRTDTQYF. CDR3 coding DNA: TGTGCCAGCAGCCCGACAGGGGGTCGTACAGATACGCAGTATTTT.

The chain recombines TRBV7-6 with TRBJ2-5; 10 nucleotides align to TRBD2. Losses at the gene ends were 1 base for V and 5 bases for J; bases not matched to a gene: 10. The CDR3 covers 17 residues. Germline CDR1 is SGHVS and CDR2 is FNYEAQ. The CDR3 spells CASSLGSLAGGAETQYF. CDR3 in DNA: TGTGCCAGCAGCTTAGGTTCGTTAGCGGGGGGCGCGGAGACCCAGTACTTC.

The rearrangement uses TRBV30 and TRBJ1-4, with a possible D match to TRBD1 (5 bases). V was shortened by 3 bases and J by 7 bases, with 12 bases between the two germline ends. The CDR3 spans 13 residues. CDR1 GTSNPN and CDR2 SVGIG come from the germline V gene (reference sequence). CDR3 sequence: CAWRGQGVEKLFF. The CDR3 region has the DNA TGTGCCTGGAGAGGGCAGGGTGTTGAAAAACTGTTTTTT.